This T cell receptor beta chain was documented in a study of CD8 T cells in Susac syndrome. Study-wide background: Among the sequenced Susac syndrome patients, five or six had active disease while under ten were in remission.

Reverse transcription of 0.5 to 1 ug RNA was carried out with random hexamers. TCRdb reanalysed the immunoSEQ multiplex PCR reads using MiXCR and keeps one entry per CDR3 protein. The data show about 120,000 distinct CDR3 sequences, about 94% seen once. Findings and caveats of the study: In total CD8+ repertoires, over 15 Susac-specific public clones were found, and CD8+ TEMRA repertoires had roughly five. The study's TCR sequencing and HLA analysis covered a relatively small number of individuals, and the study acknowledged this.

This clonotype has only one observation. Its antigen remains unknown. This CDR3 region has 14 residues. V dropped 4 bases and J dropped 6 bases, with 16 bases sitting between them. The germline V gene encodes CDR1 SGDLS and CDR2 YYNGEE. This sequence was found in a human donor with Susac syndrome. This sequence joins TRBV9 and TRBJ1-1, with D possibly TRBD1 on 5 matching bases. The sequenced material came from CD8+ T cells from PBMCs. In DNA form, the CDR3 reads TGTGCCAGCAGCCCCACGTCCGGGGCGGCTGAAGCTTTCTTT. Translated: CASSPTSGAAEAFF.